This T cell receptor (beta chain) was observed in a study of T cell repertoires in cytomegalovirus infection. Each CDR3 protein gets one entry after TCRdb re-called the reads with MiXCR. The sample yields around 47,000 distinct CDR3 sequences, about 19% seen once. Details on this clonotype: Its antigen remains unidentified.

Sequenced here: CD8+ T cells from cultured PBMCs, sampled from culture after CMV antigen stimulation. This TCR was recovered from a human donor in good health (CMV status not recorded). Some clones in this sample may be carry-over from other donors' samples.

CDR3 loop: CASSLSRTGGDGYTF. DNA of the CDR3: TGTGCCAGCAGTTTATCTCGGACAGGGGGTGATGGCTACACCTTC. The rearrangement uses TRBV27 and TRBJ1-2; TRBD1 matches 10 bases. The CDR3 loop spans 15 amino acids. Germline trimming cut 0 bases from V and 6 bases from J; bases unmatched to any gene: 4. The germline gives CDR1 MNHEY, CDR2 SMNVEV (reference sequence).